This T cell receptor (beta chain) was retrieved from a study of Graves' ophthalmopathy and Graves' hyperthyroidism. Study-level findings and limits: In separating ophthalmopathy from stable hyperthyroidism, a 13-signature model achieved roughly 90% sensitivity and about 80% specificity. Blood also held most thyroid clonotypes expanded above 0.001 frequency.

Amplification of TCR beta CDR3 regions used RNA transcripts. First-round RT-PCR with HTBI primers preceded a second-round multiplex PCR. TCRdb re-derived calls from the multiplex PCR reads in MiXCR, one entry per CDR3 protein. In the table there are 200,000 to 250,000 distinct CDR3 sequences, about 22% of which are singletons. V dropped 4 bases and J dropped 3; count of bases not matched to a gene: 8. Germline CDR1 MGHRA, CDR2 YSYEKL. The CDR3 is 15 amino acids. Each diagnosis was determined on the basis of clinical symptoms, serum thyroxine, TRAb, thyroid ultrasound and orbital computed tomography. Out of around 9.7 ml of fresh peripheral blood, PBMCs were obtained. The table lists this clonotype with many counts. Its antigen is not known.

The chain recombines TRBV4-1 with TRBJ1-1; the match to TRBD1 covers 7 bases. Material: peripheral blood. The receptor was derived from a woman aged 45-65 years with Graves' ophthalmopathy. The CDR3 here is CASSLRQGRDTEAFF. The CDR3 DNA reads TGCGCCAGCAGCCTACGACAGGGTCGGGACACTGAAGCTTTCTTT.